This paragraph covers one T cell receptor (beta chain) sequence. This record comes from a study of blood T cell repertoires in COVID-19. Overall study: There were acute and convalescent COVID-19 samples, and they came from the United States, Italy and Spain. Sources were T cells, B-cell-depleted T cells, or PBMCs; the material itself was cDNA or gDNA.

The germline V gene has CDR1 SEHNR and CDR2 FQNEAQ (reference sequence). This CDR3 has 13 amino acids. V was cut by 5 bases and J by 9 bases, with 14 bases left in between. Source study methods: Quantification of nucleated cells was approximated via reference gene primer amplification. Assay used: immunoSEQ multiplex PCR; TCRdb lists only in-frame clones, some missing. V, J and clone size derive from that table, while D and trimming were established from the DNA sequence. The sample consists of about 250,000 clones, roughly four fifths of them appearing once. This TCR was sampled from a woman aged 70-85 years with acute or convalescent COVID-19. The rearrangement joins TRBV7-9 to TRBJ1-5; the D gene is possibly TRBD1 (6 bases). Material for sequencing was peripheral blood. CDR3 in amino acids: CASSRDNWWPQHF. CDR3 bases: TGTGCCAGCAGCCGGGACAACTGGTGGCCCCAGCATTTT.